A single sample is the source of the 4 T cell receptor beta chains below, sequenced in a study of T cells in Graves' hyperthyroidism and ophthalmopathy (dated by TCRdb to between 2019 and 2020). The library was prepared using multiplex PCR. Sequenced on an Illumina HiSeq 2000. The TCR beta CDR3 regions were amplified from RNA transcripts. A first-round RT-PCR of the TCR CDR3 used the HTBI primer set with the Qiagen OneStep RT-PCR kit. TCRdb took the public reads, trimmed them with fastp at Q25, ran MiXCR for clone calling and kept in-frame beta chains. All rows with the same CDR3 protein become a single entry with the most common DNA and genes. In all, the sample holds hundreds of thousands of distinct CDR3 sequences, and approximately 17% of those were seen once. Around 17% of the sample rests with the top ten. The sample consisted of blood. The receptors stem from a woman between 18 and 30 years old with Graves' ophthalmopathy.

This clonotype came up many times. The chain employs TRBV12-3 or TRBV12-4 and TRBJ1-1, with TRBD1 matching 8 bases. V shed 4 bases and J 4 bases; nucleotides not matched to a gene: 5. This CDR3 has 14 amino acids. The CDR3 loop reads CASSWDRRGTEAFF. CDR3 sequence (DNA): TGTGCCAGCAGTTGGGACAGGAGGGGCACTGAAGCTTTCTTT.

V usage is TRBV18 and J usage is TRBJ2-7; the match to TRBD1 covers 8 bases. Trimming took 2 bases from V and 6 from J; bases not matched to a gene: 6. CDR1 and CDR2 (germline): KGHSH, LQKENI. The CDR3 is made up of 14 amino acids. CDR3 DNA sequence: TGTGCCAGCTCACCAAGGACAGGGACGGGCGAGCAGTACTTC. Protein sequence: CASSPRTGTGEQYF.

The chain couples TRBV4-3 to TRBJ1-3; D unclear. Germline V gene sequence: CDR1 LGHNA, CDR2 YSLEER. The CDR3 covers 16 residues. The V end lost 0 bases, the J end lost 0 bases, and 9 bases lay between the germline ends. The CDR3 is CASSQDGGSSGNTIYF. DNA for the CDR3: TGCGCCAGCAGCCAAGATGGCGGGAGCTCTGGAAACACCATATATTTT.

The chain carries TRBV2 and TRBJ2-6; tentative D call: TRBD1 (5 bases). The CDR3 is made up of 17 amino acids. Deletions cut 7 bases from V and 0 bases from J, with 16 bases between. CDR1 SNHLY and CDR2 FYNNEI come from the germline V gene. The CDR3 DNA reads TGTGCCAGCACCCGACAGAAGACCCTCTCTGGGGCCAACGTCCTGACTTTC. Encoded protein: CASTRQKTLSGANVLTF.